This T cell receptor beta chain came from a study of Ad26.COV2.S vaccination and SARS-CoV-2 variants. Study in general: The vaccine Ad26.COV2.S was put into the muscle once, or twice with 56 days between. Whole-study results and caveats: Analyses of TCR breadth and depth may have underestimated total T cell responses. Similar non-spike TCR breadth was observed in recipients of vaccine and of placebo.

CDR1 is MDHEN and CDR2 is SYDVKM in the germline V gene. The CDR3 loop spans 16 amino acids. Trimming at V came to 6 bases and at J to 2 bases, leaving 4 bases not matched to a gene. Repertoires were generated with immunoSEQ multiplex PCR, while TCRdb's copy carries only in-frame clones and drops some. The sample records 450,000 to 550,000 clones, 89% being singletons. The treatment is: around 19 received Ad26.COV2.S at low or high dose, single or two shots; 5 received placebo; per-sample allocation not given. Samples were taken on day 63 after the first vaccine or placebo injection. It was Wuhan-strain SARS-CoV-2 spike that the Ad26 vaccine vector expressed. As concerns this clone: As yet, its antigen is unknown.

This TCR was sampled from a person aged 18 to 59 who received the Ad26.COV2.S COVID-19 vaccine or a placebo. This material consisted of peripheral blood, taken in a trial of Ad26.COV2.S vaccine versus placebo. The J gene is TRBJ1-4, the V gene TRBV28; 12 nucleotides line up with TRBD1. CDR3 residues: CASRPGQGATNEKLFF. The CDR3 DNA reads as TGTGCCAGCAGGCCGGGACAGGGGGCTACTAATGAAAAACTGTTTTTT.